Below are 27 T cell receptor beta chains sequenced from a single sample in a study of blood T cell repertoires in COVID-19 (dated by TCRdb to between 2020 and 2021). Libraries were prepared through the immunoSEQ multiplex PCR assay. What TCRdb holds here is the immuneACCESS table cut down to in-frame rearrangements. Part of the clones is not present; checked against another copy, under half of the missing clones reflect an unresolved V gene, and the others are unexplained. This sample has about 210,000 clones in its table, and about 91% of those were observed once. The ten most abundant clones make up 1% to 1.5% of the sample. The sequenced sample consisted of peripheral blood. Receptor source: a man between 25 and 39 years old with acute or convalescent COVID-19.

V usage is TRBV28 and J usage is TRBJ1-5, with a weak D call TRBD1 (6 bases). V gave up 6 bases and J gave up 6 bases, with 24 bases separating them. The CDR3 consists of 17 residues. Germline CDR1 and CDR2: MDHEN and SYDVKM. The CDR3 region is CASSPSQLGGASQPQHF. The CDR3 DNA is TGTGCCAGCAGCCCCAGTCAGTTAGGGGGGGCAAGTCAGCCCCAGCATTTT.

This clone has only one observation. The chain recombines TRBV2 with TRBJ1-2, with a weak D call TRBD1 (5 bases). The CDR3 extends over 13 amino acids. CDR1 is SNHLY, CDR2 FYNNEI, per germline. Trimming left V 4 bases short and J 3 bases short, with 9 bases between. CDR3 DNA: TGTGCCAGCAGTGTCACAGGAGACTATGGCTACACCTTC. Residues: CASSVTGDYGYTF.

The chain has TRBV7-2 and TRBJ2-7; 10 bases line up with TRBD2. This CDR3 region has 15 residues. Trimming took 2 bases from V and 7 from J; bases not matched to a gene: 8. Germline V gene lookup returns CDR1 SGHTA and CDR2 FQGNSA. In nucleotides, the CDR3 is TGTGCCAGCAGCTTATCGCTAGCGGGAGTCGAAGAGCAGTACTTC. Protein sequence: CASSLSLAGVEEQYF. The full variable domain, completed using reference TRBV7-2 and TRBJ2-7, is GAGVSQSPSNKVTEKGKDVELRCDPISGHTALYWYRQSLGQGLEFLIYFQGNSAPDKSGLPSDRFSAERTGGSVSTLTIQRTQQEDSAVYLCASSLSLAGVEEQYFGPGTRLTVT.

The genes are TRBV28 and TRBJ1-2, with D unclear. The CDR3 sequence is 14 residues long. Trimming cost V 7 bases and J 1 base, with 13 bases left between them. CDR1 and CDR2 (germline): MDHEN, SYDVKM. The CDR3 spells CASKSQTINYGYTF. CDR3 sequence (DNA): TGTGCCAGCAAATCACAGACTATTAACTATGGCTACACCTTC.

This chain connects TRBV5-5 to TRBJ1-6; 7 nucleotides line up with TRBD1. CDR3 size: 15 residues. In germline, CDR1 is SGHKS, CDR2 YYEKEE (reference sequence). V lost 2 bases and J lost 9; bases outside the gene matches: 8. The CDR3 DNA follows: TGTGCCAGCAGCTTAGGACAGGCTTGGGGTTCACCCCTCCACTTT. Its translation is CASSLGQAWGSPLHF.

This rearrangement joins TRBV9 to TRBJ1-2; 10 bases fit TRBD1. V trimming: 3 bases; J trimming: 8 bases; junction bases outside the gene matches: 10. Germline loops: CDR1 SGDLS, CDR2 YYNGEE. The CDR3 totals 15 residues. The CDR3 nucleotides read TGTGCCAGCAGCGCCATAGACAGGGGGCGAGGAGGCTACACCTTC. This encodes CASSAIDRGRGGYTF.

V and J are TRBV6-6 and TRBJ1-2; possible D gene TRBD1, 5 bases. Per germline, CDR1 MNHNY and CDR2 SVGAGI (reference sequence). The CDR3 sequence is 14 residues long. Trimming left V 5 bases short and J 0 bases short, with 10 bases between. DNA for the CDR3: TGTGCCAGCAGTCGACAGACAGCTAACTATGGCTACACCTTC. Translation: CASSRQTANYGYTF.

The chain links TRBV30 to TRBJ1-3, with D possibly TRBD1 on 6 matching bases. Germline CDR1 is GTSNPN and CDR2 is SVGIG (reference sequence). The CDR3 loop spans 14 amino acids. The ends were cut back, 1 base at V and 4 bases at J, with 11 bases in the middle. CDR3 in amino acids: CAWSGGGSGNTIYF. The CDR3 DNA follows: TGTGCCTGGAGTGGAGGGGGAAGCGGAAACACCATATATTTT.

CDR3 bases: TGTGCCAGCAGTGTTGGGAGAGTGGCCCAGTACTTC. Protein: CASSVGRVAQYF. The genes are TRBV2 and TRBJ2-5, with D possibly matching TRBD2 (5 bases). The germline V gene encodes CDR1 SNHLY and CDR2 FYNNEI. The V end was cut by 4 bases, the J end by 9 bases, with 12 bases between. This CDR3 has 12 amino acids.

The CDR3 is CASSSRGGKSYEQYF. The CDR3 region has the DNA TGTGCCAGCAGTTCCCGAGGGGGAAAGAGCTACGAGCAGTACTTC. This chain joins TRBV28 and TRBJ2-7; D perhaps matches TRBD1 (6 bases). Germline V lookup: CDR1 MDHEN, CDR2 SYDVKM. Trimming stripped 4 bases from V and 3 bases from J, with 16 bases between. The CDR3 has 15 residues.

CDR3 sequence: CASSLTGDGRWGGFF. CDR3 DNA: TGCGCCAGCAGCCTCACCGGGGACGGGAGATGGGGTGGGTTCTTC. The V gene is TRBV5-1, the J gene TRBJ2-1; perhaps TRBD2 as D (6 bases). V dropped 4 bases and J dropped 15 bases, with 26 bases sitting between them. Germline V lookup: CDR1 SGHRS, CDR2 YFSETQ. This CDR3 region has 15 residues.

This chain links TRBV18 with TRBJ2-7, with 11 positions matching TRBD2. Trimming took 5 bases from V and 3 from J; bases not matched to a gene: 6. Per the germline V gene, CDR1 is KGHSH and CDR2 is LQKENI. The CDR3 contains 15 residues. The DNA of the CDR3 is TGTGCCAGCTCAGACGGGCTAGCGGGGGGCTACGAGCAGTACTTC. As protein: CASSDGLAGGYEQYF. The full variable domain, rest sourced from reference TRBV18 and TRBJ2-7, is NAGVMQNPRHLVRRRGQEARLRCSPMKGHSHVYWYRQLPEEGLKFMVYLQKENIIDESGMPKERFSAEFPKEGPSILRIQQVVRGDSAAYFCASSDGLAGGYEQYFGPGTRLTVT.

The chain recombines TRBV5-1 with TRBJ2-7; 11 bases fit TRBD1. The germline V gene has CDR1 SGHRS and CDR2 YFSETQ. V shed 4 bases and J 2 bases; nucleotides not matched to a gene: 5. This CDR3 is 15 amino acids long. This CDR3 reads CASSQDRGPTYEQYF. The CDR3 coding sequence is TGCGCCAGCAGCCAGGACAGGGGGCCGACCTACGAGCAGTACTTC.

V and J are TRBV28 and TRBJ1-2; D remains ambiguous. This CDR3 is built from 14 residues. From germline, CDR1 is MDHEN and CDR2 SYDVKM. V dropped 2 bases and J dropped 3 bases, with 10 bases sitting between them. The CDR3 is CASSLPSLDYGYTF. CDR3 bases: TGTGCCAGCAGTTTACCTTCACTGGACTATGGCTACACCTTC.

The rearrangement links TRBV28 to TRBJ2-5; D is possibly TRBD2 (6 bases). V was pared by 7 bases and J by 5 bases, with 17 bases between. The germline V gene encodes CDR1 MDHEN and CDR2 SYDVKM. The CDR3 consists of 14 residues. The CDR3 region is CASTPNGGGETQYF. CDR3 coding DNA: TGTGCCAGCACCCCCAACGGAGGAGGGGAGACCCAGTACTTC.

The chain combines TRBV2 with TRBJ1-6; D is uncertain. Germline V lookup: CDR1 SNHLY, CDR2 FYNNEI. This CDR3 has 13 amino acids. The ends were cut back, 3 bases at V and 7 bases at J, with 7 bases in the middle. CDR3 coding DNA: TGTGCCAGCAGTGAGGAGAGAAATTCACCCCTCCACTTT. Translating gives CASSEERNSPLHF.

The chain joins TRBV27 to TRBJ1-1; D not certain. The germline CDR1 and CDR2 sequences are MNHEY and SMNVEV (reference sequence). V shed 5 bases and J shed 0 bases, with 7 bases lying between them. This CDR3 comprises 13 residues. CDR3 DNA: TGTGCCAGCAGTGGGAGGATGAACACTGAAGCTTTCTTT. Protein: CASSGRMNTEAFF.

This sequence joins TRBV30 and TRBJ2-2; D possibly corresponds to TRBD1 (5 bases). This CDR3 region has 14 residues. Trimming removed 5 bases at V and 0 bases at J, with 10 bases between. From germline, CDR1 is GTSNPN and CDR2 SVGIG (reference sequence). The chain's CDR3 is CAWHRGANTGELFF. CDR3 coding DNA: TGTGCCTGGCATAGGGGTGCGAACACCGGGGAGCTGTTTTTT.

The chain links TRBV5-6 to TRBJ1-1; D uncertain. CDR1 SGHDT and CDR2 YYEEEE come from the germline V gene. CDR3 length: 16 amino acids. The ends were cut back, 2 bases at V and 0 bases at J, with 14 bases in the middle. CDR3 nucleotides: TGTGCCAGCAGCTTCCTCTACAGCCTAATGAACACTGAAGCTTTCTTT. It yields the protein CASSFLYSLMNTEAFF.

The chain is built from TRBV7-2 and TRBJ2-2; 12 bases align to TRBD2. This CDR3 comprises 17 residues. CDR1 SGHTA and CDR2 FQGNSA come from the germline V gene. The trim removed 5 bases at V and 5 bases at J, leaving 9 bases unmatched. The CDR3 region is CASSPSGGAYLTGELFF. DNA for the CDR3: TGTGCCAGCAGCCCTAGCGGGGGGGCTTATCTGACCGGGGAGCTGTTTTTT. Variable domain in full (rest from reference TRBV7-2 and TRBJ2-2): GAGVSQSPSNKVTEKGKDVELRCDPISGHTALYWYRQSLGQGLEFLIYFQGNSAPDKSGLPSDRFSAERTGGSVSTLTIQRTQQEDSAVYLCASSPSGGAYLTGELFFGEGSRLTVL.

This clone was found a few times. The V gene is TRBV11-2, the J gene TRBJ1-2; a weak D match, TRBD1 (6 bases). CDR3 length: 16 residues. V lost 4 bases and J 8 bases, leaving 23 bases between the germline ends. CDR1 SGHAT and CDR2 FQNNGV come from the germline V gene. Written as DNA, the CDR3 is TGTGCCAGCAGCTCTAACCCCGGGACACCCTTCAGGGGCTACACCTTC. Residues: CASSSNPGTPFRGYTF.

The genes are TRBV11-2 and TRBJ2-4, with TRBD1 identical over 7 bases. In germline, CDR1 is SGHAT, CDR2 FQNNGV. The CDR3 totals 15 residues. V was clipped by 5 bases and J by 12 bases; unmatched bases: 16. CDR3 coding DNA: TGTGCCAGCAGCCCCGAATACGGACGACAGGGCAGTCAGTACTTC. Its protein product is CASSPEYGRQGSQYF.

The chain uses TRBV7-3 and TRBJ2-3, with 9 nucleotides matching TRBD2. Trimming cost V 5 bases and J 2 bases; bases outside gene matches: 5. The CDR3 is 15 amino acids. The germline V gene has CDR1 SGHTA and CDR2 FQGTGA. CDR3 protein: CASSPSGTNTDTQYF. CDR3 nucleotide sequence: TGTGCCAGCAGCCCTAGCGGGACCAACACAGATACGCAGTATTTT. Based on the CDR3 plus reference TRBV7-3 and TRBJ2-3, the full variable domain is GAGVSQTPSNKVTEKGKYVELRCDPISGHTALYWYRQSLGQGPEFLIYFQGTGAADDSGLPNDRFFAVRPEGSVSTLKIQRTERGDSAVYLCASSPSGTNTDTQYFGPGTRLTVL.

The chain uses TRBV6-5 and TRBJ1-2, with TRBD1 matching over 9 bases. Germline trimming cut 5 bases from V and 3 bases from J; bases unmatched to any gene: 4. This CDR3 has 14 amino acids. In germline, CDR1 is MNHEY, CDR2 SVGAGI. CDR3 loop: CASSPTGGYYGYTF. CDR3 coding DNA: TGTGCCAGCAGTCCGACAGGGGGGTACTATGGCTACACCTTC.

The chain couples TRBV19 to TRBJ2-7, with TRBD2 matching 12 bases. Looked up from germline, CDR1 is LNHDA and CDR2 is SQIVND (reference sequence). The CDR3 covers 16 residues. Losses at the gene ends were 4 bases for V and 3 bases for J; bases not matched to a gene: 7. The CDR3 DNA follows: TGTGCCAGTAGTACACAACTAGCGGGAGGAAACTACGAGCAGTACTTC. Amino acids: CASSTQLAGGNYEQYF.

The chain has TRBV5-6 and TRBJ2-5; D is unresolved. The V gene's germline CDR1 is SGHDT and CDR2 YYEEEE. Trimming pared 7 bases from V and 1 base from J, leaving 14 bases between. The CDR3 spans 14 residues. The CDR3 region is CASSERNLQETQYF. The CDR3 DNA reads as TGTGCCAGCTCCGAGAGGAATCTCCAAGAGACCCAGTACTTC.

The rearrangement uses TRBV5-1 and TRBJ2-1; TRBD1 aligns across 7 bases. Germline CDR1 and CDR2: SGHRS and YFSETQ. This CDR3 comprises 16 residues. V lost 4 bases, J lost 4 bases, and 11 bases stayed unmatched. The CDR3 coding sequence is TGCGCCAGCAGCAAAGCGACAGGGTCGTTATACAATGAGCAGTTCTTC. Its translation is CASSKATGSLYNEQFF.